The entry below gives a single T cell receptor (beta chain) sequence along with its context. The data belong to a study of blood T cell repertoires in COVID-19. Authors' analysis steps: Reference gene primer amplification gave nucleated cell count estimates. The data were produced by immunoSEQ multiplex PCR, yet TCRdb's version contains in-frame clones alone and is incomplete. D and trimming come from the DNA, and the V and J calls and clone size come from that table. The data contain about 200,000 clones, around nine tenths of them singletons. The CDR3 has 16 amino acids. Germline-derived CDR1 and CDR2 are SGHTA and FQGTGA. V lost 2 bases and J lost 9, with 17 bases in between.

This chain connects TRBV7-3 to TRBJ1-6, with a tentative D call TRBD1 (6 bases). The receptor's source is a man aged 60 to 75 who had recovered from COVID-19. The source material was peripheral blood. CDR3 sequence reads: CASSLWSRGGASPLHF. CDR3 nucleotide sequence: TGTGCCAGCAGCTTATGGTCGCGGGGGGGCGCTTCACCCCTCCACTTT. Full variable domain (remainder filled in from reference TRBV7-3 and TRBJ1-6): GAGVSQTPSNKVTEKGKYVELRCDPISGHTALYWYRQSLGQGPEFLIYFQGTGAADDSGLPNDRFFAVRPEGSVSTLKIQRTERGDSAVYLCASSLWSRGGASPLHFGNGTRLTVT.